Listed here is a single TCR beta chain. Its antigen remains unidentified. The CDR3 sequence is 14 residues long. V lost 1 base, J lost 1 base, and 7 bases lay in between. Germline values: CDR1 LNHDA, CDR2 SQIVND (reference sequence). The data originate from a study of T cell repertoires in cytomegalovirus infection. Overall study findings and caveats: HLA-C-restricted, CMV-specific TCR beta clonotypes were dominant ex vivo.

Each CDR3 protein gets one entry after TCRdb re-called the reads with MiXCR. This repertoire shows 84,000 or so distinct CDR3 sequences, about half found once; its top ten account for about 92%. This sequence was found in a human donor in good health (CMV status not recorded). Some clones in this sample may be carry-over from other donors' samples. The J gene is TRBJ1-1, the V gene TRBV19, with D unclear. Sequences were derived from CD8+ T cells from cultured PBMCs, sampled from culture after CMV antigen stimulation. CDR3 in amino acids: CASSIVRGNTEAFF. The DNA of the CDR3 is TGTGCCAGTAGTATAGTTCGAGGGAACACTGAAGCTTTCTTT.